This entry concerns a single TCR beta chain. Its antigen remains unknown. The data are from a study of T cell repertoires in cytomegalovirus infection. Study background: CMV epitopes that were recently identified and HLA-C-restricted were used alongside well-studied HLA-B-restricted ones. Through public TCR beta signatures, both CMV infection and matching HLA type were indicated. Study results and caveats: Carriers of CMV plus the relevant HLA were identified by cumulative public TCR beta family frequency.

Per the germline V gene, CDR1 is KGHDR and CDR2 is SFDVKD. The CDR3 spans 19 residues. V lost 0 bases and J 0 bases, leaving 20 bases between the germline ends. One entry per CDR3 protein, called by TCRdb with MiXCR from the reads. Among hundreds of thousands of distinct CDR3 sequences, about 30% were seen once, and the ten largest hold 18%. Sequenced here: cultured PBMCs, sampled from culture after CMV antigen stimulation. V and J are TRBV24-1 and TRBJ2-7; D possibly corresponds to TRBD2 (5 bases). The sequence was obtained from a human donor in good health (CMV status not recorded). Some clones in this sample may be carry-over from other donors' samples. CDR3: CATSDLPDREGLSSYEQYF. The CDR3 DNA sequence: TGTGCCACCAGTGATTTGCCGGACCGTGAGGGCCTTAGCTCCTACGAGCAGTACTTC.